This T cell receptor (beta chain) was captured in a study of identical twins. A remark on this clonotype: Its antigen is still unknown.

Findings and limits, study-wide: Conclusions relied on cross-sectional statistical analysis, not following the same donors. Beta clonotypes that were abundant in cord blood contained fewer insertions, a pattern absent from memory repertoires.

Germline lookup yields CDR1 KGHDR and CDR2 SFDVKD. V lost 7 bases, J lost 7 bases, and 9 bases stayed unmatched. This CDR3 region has 14 residues. One entry per CDR3 protein results from TCRdb running MiXCR on the 5' RACE reads. The sample yields hundreds of thousands of distinct CDR3 sequences, around an eighth seen once. The data were also submitted as part of a second study, on yellow fever vaccine responses in identical twins.

The sequence was collected from a young woman in good health. V gene TRBV24-1 combines with J gene TRBJ1-5, with 7 bases fitting TRBD1. The specimen was PBMCs. The CDR3 region has the DNA TGTGCCACCAGCCGACAGGGAGGTGGGCAGCCCCAGCATTTT. It is translated as CATSRQGGGQPQHF.